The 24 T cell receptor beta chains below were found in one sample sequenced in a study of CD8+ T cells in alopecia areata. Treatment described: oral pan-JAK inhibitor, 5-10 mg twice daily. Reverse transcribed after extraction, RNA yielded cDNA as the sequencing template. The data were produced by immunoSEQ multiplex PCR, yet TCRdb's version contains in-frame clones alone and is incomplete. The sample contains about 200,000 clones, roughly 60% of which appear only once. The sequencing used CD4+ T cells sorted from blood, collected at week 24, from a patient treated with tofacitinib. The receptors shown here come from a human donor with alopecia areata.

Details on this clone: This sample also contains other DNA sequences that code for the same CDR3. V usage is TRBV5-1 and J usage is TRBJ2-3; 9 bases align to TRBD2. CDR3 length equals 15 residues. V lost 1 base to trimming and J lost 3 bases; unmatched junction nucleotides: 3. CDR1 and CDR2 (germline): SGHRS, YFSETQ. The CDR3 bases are TGCGCCAGCAGCTTGAGGGGACTAGCAACAGATACGCAGTATTTT. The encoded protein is CASSLRGLATDTQYF.

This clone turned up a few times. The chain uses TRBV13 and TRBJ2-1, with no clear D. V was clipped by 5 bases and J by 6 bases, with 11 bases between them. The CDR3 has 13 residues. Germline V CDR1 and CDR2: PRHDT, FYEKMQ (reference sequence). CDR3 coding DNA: TGTGCCAGCAGCATCGCACTTATCAATGAGCAGTTCTTC. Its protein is CASSIALINEQFF.

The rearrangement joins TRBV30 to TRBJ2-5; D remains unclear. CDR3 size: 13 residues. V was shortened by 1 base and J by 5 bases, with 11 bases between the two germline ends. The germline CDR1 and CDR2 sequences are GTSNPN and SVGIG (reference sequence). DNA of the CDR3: TGTGCCTGGAGTGAAGGGAACCGGGAGACCCAGTACTTC. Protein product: CAWSEGNRETQYF.

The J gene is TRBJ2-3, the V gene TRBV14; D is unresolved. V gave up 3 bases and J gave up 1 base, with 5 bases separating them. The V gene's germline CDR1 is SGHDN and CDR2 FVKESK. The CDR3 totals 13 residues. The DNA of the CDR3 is TGTGCCAGCAGCCACTGGGGCACAGATACGCAGTATTTT. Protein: CASSHWGTDTQYF.

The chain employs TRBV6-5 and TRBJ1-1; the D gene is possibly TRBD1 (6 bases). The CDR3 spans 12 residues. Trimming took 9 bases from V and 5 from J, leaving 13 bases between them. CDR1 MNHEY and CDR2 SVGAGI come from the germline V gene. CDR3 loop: CASNQRGTEAFF. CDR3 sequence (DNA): TGTGCCAGTAACCAAAGGGGGACTGAAGCTTTCTTT.

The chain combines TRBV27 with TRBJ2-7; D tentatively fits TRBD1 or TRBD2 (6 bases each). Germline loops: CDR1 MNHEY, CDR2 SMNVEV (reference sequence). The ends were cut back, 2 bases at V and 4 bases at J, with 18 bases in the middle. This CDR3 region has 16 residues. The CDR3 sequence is CASSLGGHWRGYEQYF. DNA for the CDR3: TGTGCCAGCAGTTTAGGGGGGCATTGGAGGGGGTACGAGCAGTACTTC.

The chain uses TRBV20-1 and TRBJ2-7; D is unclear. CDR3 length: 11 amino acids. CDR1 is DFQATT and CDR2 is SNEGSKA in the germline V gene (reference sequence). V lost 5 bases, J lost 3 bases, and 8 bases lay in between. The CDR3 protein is CSARARYEQYF. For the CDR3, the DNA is TGCAGTGCTCGAGCTCGCTACGAGCAGTACTTC.

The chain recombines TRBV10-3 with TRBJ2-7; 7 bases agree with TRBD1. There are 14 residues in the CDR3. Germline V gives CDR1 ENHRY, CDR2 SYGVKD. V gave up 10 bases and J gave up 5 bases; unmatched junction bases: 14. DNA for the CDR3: TGTGCCACCCTGCTAGGCAGGGGGTCCCACGAGCAGTACTTC. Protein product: CATLLGRGSHEQYF.

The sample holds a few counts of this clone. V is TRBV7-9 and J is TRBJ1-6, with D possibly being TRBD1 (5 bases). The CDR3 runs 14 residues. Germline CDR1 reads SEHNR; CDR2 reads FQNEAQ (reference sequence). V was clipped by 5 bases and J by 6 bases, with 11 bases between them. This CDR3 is CASSHGTGNSPLHF. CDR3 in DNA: TGTGCCAGCAGCCACGGGACCGGTAATTCACCCCTCCACTTT.

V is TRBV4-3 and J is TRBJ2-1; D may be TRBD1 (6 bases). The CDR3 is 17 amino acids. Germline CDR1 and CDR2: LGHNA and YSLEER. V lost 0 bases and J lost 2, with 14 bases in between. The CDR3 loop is CASSQEFGGFAYNEQFF. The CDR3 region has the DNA TGCGCCAGCAGCCAAGAGTTTGGGGGCTTCGCCTACAATGAGCAGTTCTTC.

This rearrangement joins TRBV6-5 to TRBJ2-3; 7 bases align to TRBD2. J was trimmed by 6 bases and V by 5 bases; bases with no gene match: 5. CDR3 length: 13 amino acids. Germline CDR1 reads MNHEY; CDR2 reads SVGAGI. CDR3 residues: CASSNGRGDTQYF. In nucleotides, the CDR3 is TGTGCCAGCAGTAACGGGCGGGGGGATACGCAGTATTTT.

The CDR3 here is CSVEGGLSTEAFF. CDR3 coding DNA: TGCAGCGTTGAAGGTGGACTGTCCACTGAAGCTTTCTTT. The chain links TRBV29-1 to TRBJ1-1; D ambiguous. The CDR3 sequence is 13 residues long. The germline gives CDR1 SQVTM, CDR2 ANQGSEA. The V end was cut by 1 base, the J end by 4 bases, with 10 bases between.

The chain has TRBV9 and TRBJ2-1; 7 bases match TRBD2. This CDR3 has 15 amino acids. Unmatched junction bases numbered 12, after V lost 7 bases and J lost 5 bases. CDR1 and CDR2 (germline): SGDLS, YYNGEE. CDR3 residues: CASWSGIESHNEQFF. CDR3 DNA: TGTGCCAGCTGGAGCGGGATAGAGTCCCACAATGAGCAGTTCTTC.

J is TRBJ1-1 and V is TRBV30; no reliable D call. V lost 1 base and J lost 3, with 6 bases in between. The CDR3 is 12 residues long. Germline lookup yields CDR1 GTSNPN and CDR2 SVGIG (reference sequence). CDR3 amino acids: CAWSGSHTEAFF. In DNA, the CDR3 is TGTGCCTGGAGTGGGTCCCACACTGAAGCTTTCTTT.

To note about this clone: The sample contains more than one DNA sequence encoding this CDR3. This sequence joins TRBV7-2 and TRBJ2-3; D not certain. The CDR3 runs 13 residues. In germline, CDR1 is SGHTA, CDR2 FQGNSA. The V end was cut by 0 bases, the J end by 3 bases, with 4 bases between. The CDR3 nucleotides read TGTGCCAGCAGCTTAGCGTATACAGATACGCAGTATTTT. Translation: CASSLAYTDTQYF.

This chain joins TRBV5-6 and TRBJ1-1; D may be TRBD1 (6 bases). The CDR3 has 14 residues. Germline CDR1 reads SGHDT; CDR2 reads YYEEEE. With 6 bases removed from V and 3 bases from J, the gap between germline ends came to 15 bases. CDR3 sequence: CASISTGTDTEAFF. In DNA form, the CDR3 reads TGTGCCAGCATATCTACAGGGACGGACACTGAAGCTTTCTTT.

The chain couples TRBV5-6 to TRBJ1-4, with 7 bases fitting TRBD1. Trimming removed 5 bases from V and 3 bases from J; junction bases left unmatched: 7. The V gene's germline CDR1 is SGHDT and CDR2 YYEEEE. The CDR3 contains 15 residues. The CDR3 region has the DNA TGTGCCAGCAGTTTTACCGGGACAGCTAATGAAAAACTGTTTTTT. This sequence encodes CASSFTGTANEKLFF.

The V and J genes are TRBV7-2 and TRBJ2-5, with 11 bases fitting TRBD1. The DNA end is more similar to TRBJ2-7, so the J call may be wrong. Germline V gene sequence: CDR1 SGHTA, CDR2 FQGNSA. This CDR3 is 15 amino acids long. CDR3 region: CASSLFGTGGYEQYF. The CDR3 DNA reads TGTGCCAGCAGCCTCTTTGGGACAGGGGGCTACGAGCAGTACTTC.

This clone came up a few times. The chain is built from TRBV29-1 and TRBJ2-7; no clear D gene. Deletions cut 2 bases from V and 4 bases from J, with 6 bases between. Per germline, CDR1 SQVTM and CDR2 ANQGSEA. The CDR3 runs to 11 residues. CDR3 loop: CSVERNYEQYF. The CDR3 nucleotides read TGCAGCGTTGAAAGGAATTACGAGCAGTACTTC.

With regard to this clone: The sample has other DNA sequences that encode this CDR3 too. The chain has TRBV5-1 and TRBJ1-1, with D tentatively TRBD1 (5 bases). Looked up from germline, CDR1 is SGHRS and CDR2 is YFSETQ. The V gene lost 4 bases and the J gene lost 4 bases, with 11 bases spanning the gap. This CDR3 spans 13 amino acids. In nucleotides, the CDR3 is TGCGCCAGCAGCCCGGGGGTGGGCACTGAAGCTTTCTTT. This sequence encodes CASSPGVGTEAFF.

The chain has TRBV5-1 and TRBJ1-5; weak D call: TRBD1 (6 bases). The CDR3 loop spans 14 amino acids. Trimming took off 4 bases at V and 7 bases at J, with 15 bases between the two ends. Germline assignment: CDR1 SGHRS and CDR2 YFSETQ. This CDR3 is CASSLGTPGQPQHF. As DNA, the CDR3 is TGCGCCAGCAGCCTAGGGACACCGGGACAGCCCCAGCATTTT.

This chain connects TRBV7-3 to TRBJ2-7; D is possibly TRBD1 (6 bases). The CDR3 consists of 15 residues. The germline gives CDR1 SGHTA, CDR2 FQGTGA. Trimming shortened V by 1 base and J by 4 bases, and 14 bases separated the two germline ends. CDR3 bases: TGTGCCAGCAGCTTAAGACCGGACAGAAGATACGAGCAGTACTTC. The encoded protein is CASSLRPDRRYEQYF.

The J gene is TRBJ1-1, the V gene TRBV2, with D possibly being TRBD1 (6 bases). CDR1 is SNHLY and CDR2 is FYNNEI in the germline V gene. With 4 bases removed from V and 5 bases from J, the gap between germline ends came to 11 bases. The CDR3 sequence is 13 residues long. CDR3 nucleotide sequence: TGTGCCAGCAGTGCTGGACAGCCTACTGAAGCTTTCTTT. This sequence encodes CASSAGQPTEAFF.

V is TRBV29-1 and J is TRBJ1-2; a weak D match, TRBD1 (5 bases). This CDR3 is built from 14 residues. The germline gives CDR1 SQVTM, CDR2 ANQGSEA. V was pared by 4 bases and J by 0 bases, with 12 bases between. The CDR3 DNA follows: TGCAGCGTTGGGGCCAGGGACTCTAACTATGGCTACACCTTC. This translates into CSVGARDSNYGYTF.